The rows below give T cell receptor beta chains drawn from one sample of a study of regulatory T cells in long-lasting Graves disease. One entry per CDR3 protein, called by TCRdb with MiXCR from the multiplex PCR reads. The repertoire has hundreds of thousands of distinct CDR3 sequences, approximately 15% of them found once; the top ten carry roughly 18%. This same sample was also taken into another study, of T cells in Graves' hyperthyroidism and ophthalmopathy.

This material consisted of peripheral blood mononuclear cells (PBMCs), taken at new diagnosis, from a patient treated with antithyroid drugs. All receptors derive from a woman aged 25 to 39 with Graves disease. The CDR3 runs from the conserved cysteine through the conserved F or W. A D gene is named only where the DNA matches it firmly. A row's size may be missing; if present it is once, few, many or a size class.

d_call	cdr3_length	clone_size	v_call	j_call	cdr3_nt	cdr3_aa
TRBD1	15	few	TRBV5-1	TRBJ1-4	TGCGCCAGCAGCACCGGGGACAGGGAAGGAGAAAAACTGTTTTTT	CASSTGDREGEKLFF
-	12	many	TRBV28	TRBJ1-1	TGTGCCAGCAGGGACCCGGACAGTGAAGCTTTCTTT	CASRDPDSEAFF
-	13	many	TRBV30	TRBJ1-5	TGTGCCTGGAGTGGCGACACTAATCAGCCCCAGCATTTT	CAWSGDTNQPQHF
TRBD1	15	-	TRBV7-9	TRBJ1-4	TGTGCCAGCAGCTCAGGACAGGTTGGGGGTGAAAAACTGTTTTTT	CASSSGQVGGEKLFF
TRBD2	15	few	TRBV3-1	TRBJ2-5	TGTGCCAGCCGCTGGACTAGGGTTTCGCAAGAGACCCAGTACTTC	CASRWTRVSQETQYF
TRBD1	12	-	TRBV20-1	TRBJ2-7	TGCAGCCCGGGACAGTCCTCCTACGAGCAGTACTTC	CSPGQSSYEQYF
-	15	-	TRBV9	TRBJ2-2	TGTGCCAGCAGCGTAGCCAGCGCGAACACCGGGGAGCTGTTTTTT	CASSVASANTGELFF
TRBD1	13	many	TRBV28	TRBJ1-4	TGTGCCAGTGGGACAGGGGGCTTGGGAAAACTGTTTTTT	CASGTGGLGKLFF
-	13	many	TRBV5-8	TRBJ1-2	TGTGCCAGCAGCGGGGCAGGGGCGTATGGCTACACCTTC	CASSGAGAYGYTF
-	13	many	TRBV7-9	TRBJ2-7	TGTGCCAGCAGCCTGTGGGACCCCGAGGGGCAGTACTTC	CASSLWDPEGQYF
TRBD2	17	-	TRBV4-1	TRBJ2-7	TGCGCCAGCAGCCAGAGGACCGGGACTAGCGGTCTGGGAGAGCAGTACTTC	CASSQRTGTSGLGEQYF
-	16	few	TRBV27	TRBJ2-3	TGTGCCAGCAGTTTATCGACAGCGGGCCCCACAGATACGCAGTATTTT	CASSLSTAGPTDTQYF
-	15	many	TRBV20-1	TRBJ1-4	TGCAGTGCTCCCACTCCGGGGGTAGTTAGGGAAAAACTGTTTTTT	CSAPTPGVVREKLFF
TRBD1	16	few	TRBV9	TRBJ2-3	TGTGCCAGCAGCCCTGGGACAGGGATGGGGACAGATACGCAGTATTTT	CASSPGTGMGTDTQYF
-	15	many	TRBV2	TRBJ1-6	TGTGCCAGCAGCCGCAGGGGAGGCCCCGATTCACCCCTCCACTTT	CASSRRGGPDSPLHF
-	14	few	TRBV24-1	TRBJ2-5	TGTGCCACCAGTGACAGGACAGCGCTGGGCACCCAGTACTTC	CATSDRTALGTQYF
-	13	-	TRBV7-2	TRBJ1-6	TGTGCCAGCAGCTTTAACCACCCTTCACCCCTCCACTTT	CASSFNHPSPLHF
TRBD1	13	many	TRBV20-1	TRBJ1-1	TGCAGTGCCGGGGGACAGGGCGCGCCTGAAGCTTTCTTT	CSAGGQGAPEAFF
-	13	few	TRBV7-6	TRBJ2-2	TGTGCCAGCAGCTTAGAACGCACCGGGGAGCTGTTTTTT	CASSLERTGELFF
-	15	few	TRBV12-3/TRBV12-4	TRBJ2-4	TGTGCCAGCAGTCGTACTGTGCTAGCCAAAAACATTCAGTACTTC	CASSRTVLAKNIQYF
TRBD2	15	many	TRBV28	TRBJ2-1	TGTGCCAGCAGTTTAGGACTAGCGGGACAATATGAGCAGTTCTTC	CASSLGLAGQYEQFF
-	12	few	TRBV24-1	TRBJ2-1	TGTGCCACCAGTGTATCCGACAATGAGCAGTTCTTC	CATSVSDNEQFF
-	15	many	TRBV7-2	TRBJ1-1	TGTGCCAGCAGCTATCTTGGCGGAGCGAACACTGAAGCTTTCTTT	CASSYLGGANTEAFF
TRBD1	16	-	TRBV4-1	TRBJ1-5	TGCGCCAGCAGCCGGGCAGTGACAGGGTCTAACCAGCCCCAGCATTTT	CASSRAVTGSNQPQHF
-	13	many	TRBV7-3	TRBJ2-1	TGTGCCAGCAGCTTAACCGGCCCCAATGAGCAGTTCTTC	CASSLTGPNEQFF
-	13	-	TRBV5-1	TRBJ1-2	TGCGCCAGCAGCTTGCCAGGGGCTCATGGCTGCACCTTC	CASSLPGAHGCTF
TRBD1	18	-	TRBV20-1	TRBJ2-4	TGCAGTGCTAGAGATCCGGGACAGGGGGCTACAGCCAAAAACATTCAGTACTTC	CSARDPGQGATAKNIQYF
-	14	few	TRBV18	TRBJ2-3	TGTGCCAGCTCACCAGGGCAGGTCTCAGATACGCAGTATTTT	CASSPGQVSDTQYF
-	14	few	TRBV5-6	TRBJ2-3	TGTGCCAGCAGCTTGAAGCGGTACACAGATACGCAGTATTTT	CASSLKRYTDTQYF